This entry lists 27 T cell receptor beta chains sequenced from one sample in a study of cytotoxic CD8 clonotypes in ibrutinib-treated CLL. The protocol was immunoSEQ multiplex PCR, while the TCRdb copy is restricted to in-frame clones and leaves out a portion. The top ten hold 7.5% to 9.5% of the sample, which has approximately 74,000 clones, 70% to 90% seen once. This material consisted of PBMCs, taken at disease progression, from a patient treated with ibrutinib. Receptor source: a human donor with chronic lymphocytic leukemia.

This clone came up once. J is TRBJ2-7 and V is TRBV11-2; D is perhaps TRBD1 (6 bases). The germline V and J ends were trimmed by 4 bases and 3 bases, with 13 bases remaining between them. Germline assignment: CDR1 SGHAT and CDR2 FQNNGV. The CDR3 is 14 amino acids. CDR3 sequence (DNA): TGTGCCAGCAGCTCGTACAGGGACCTCTACGAGCAGTACTTC. It is translated as CASSSYRDLYEQYF.

The chain recombines TRBV6-1 with TRBJ1-1, with TRBD1 matching 10 bases. V trimming: 7 bases; J trimming: 5 bases; junction bases outside the gene matches: 4. The CDR3 extends over 13 amino acids. The germline gives CDR1 MNHNS, CDR2 SASEGT. The CDR3 loop is CASTGTGVTEAFF. The DNA of the CDR3 is TGTGCCAGCACCGGGACAGGGGTAACTGAAGCTTTCTTT.

The chain recombines TRBV5-1 with TRBJ2-2; D gene ambiguous. The CDR3 consists of 14 residues. V was pared by 8 bases and J by 4 bases, with 15 bases between. The germline V gene has CDR1 SGHRS and CDR2 YFSETQ. CDR3 loop: CASSDPTGTGELFF. CDR3 sequence (DNA): TGCGCCAGTTCCGACCCAACGGGCACCGGGGAGCTGTTTTTT.

V and J are TRBV11-2 and TRBJ1-3; D perhaps matches TRBD1 (6 bases). This CDR3 spans 16 amino acids. Trimming left V 5 bases short and J 0 bases short, with 14 bases between. Germline values: CDR1 SGHAT, CDR2 FQNNGV. The CDR3 sequence: CASSSNRVYSGNTIYF. In nucleotides, the CDR3 is TGTGCCAGCAGCAGTAACAGGGTCTACTCTGGAAACACCATATATTTT.

The chain carries TRBV6-6 and TRBJ2-4, with 11 bases aligning to TRBD1. The germline V gene encodes CDR1 MNHNY and CDR2 SVGAGI (reference sequence). The CDR3 spans 14 residues. Trimming took 8 bases from V and 6 from J; bases not matched to a gene: 6. In DNA form, the CDR3 reads TGTGCCAGCCTCGGACAGGGGGCCTTAAACATTCAGTACTTC. Amino acid sequence: CASLGQGALNIQYF.

In its sample, this clone was seen a few times. This chain connects TRBV5-4 to TRBJ2-4; tentatively, D is TRBD1 or TRBD2 (5 bases each). CDR3 size: 15 residues. V shed 1 base and J shed 5 bases, with 13 bases lying between them. Germline V gene data show CDR1 as SGHNT and CDR2 as YYREEE (reference sequence). CDR3 region: CASSLNQGSENIQYF. Here the CDR3 DNA reads TGTGCCAGCAGCTTGAACCAGGGTAGCGAAAACATTCAGTACTTC.

The CDR3 here is CASSSGSGAYGYTF. For the CDR3, the DNA is TGCGCCAGCAGCTCAGGATCGGGGGCGTATGGCTACACCTTC. J is TRBJ1-2 and V is TRBV5-1; tentatively, D is TRBD1 (6 bases). The V and J ends lost 3 bases and 5 bases respectively, with 14 bases between them. The CDR3 extends over 14 amino acids. Germline assignment: CDR1 SGHRS and CDR2 YFSETQ.

This rearrangement joins TRBV19 to TRBJ1-6; D is uncertain. In germline, CDR1 is LNHDA, CDR2 SQIVND (reference sequence). Deletions cut 7 bases from V and 6 bases from J, with 10 bases between. This CDR3 is 13 amino acids long. The CDR3 spells CASKSRTNSPLHF. The CDR3 DNA sequence: TGTGCCAGTAAATCCAGGACTAATTCACCCCTCCACTTT.

The J gene is TRBJ2-2, the V gene TRBV9, with TRBD2 matching 7 bases. CDR1 and CDR2 from the germline V gene are SGDLS and YYNGEE. The CDR3 loop spans 15 amino acids. V trimming: 0 bases; J trimming: 10 bases; junction bases outside the gene matches: 9. CDR3 region: CASSVDNSGREELFF. DNA for the CDR3: TGTGCCAGCAGCGTAGATAATAGCGGGCGCGAGGAGCTGTTTTTT.

The chain uses TRBV4-1 and TRBJ2-7, with D possibly matching TRBD1 (6 bases). The CDR3 is made up of 13 amino acids. Trimming took off 4 bases at V and 5 bases at J, with 12 bases between the two ends. CDR1 and CDR2 from the germline V gene are MGHRA and YSYEKL. CDR3 loop: CASSPPRGNEQYF. The CDR3 nucleotides are TGCGCCAGCAGCCCCCCCAGGGGTAACGAGCAGTACTTC.

The rearrangement links TRBV5-6 to TRBJ1-4; TRBD1 matches 8 bases. The CDR3 loop spans 15 amino acids. Unmatched junction bases numbered 7, after V lost 1 base and J lost 8 bases. Germline CDR1 reads SGHDT; CDR2 reads YYEEEE. The CDR3 loop is CASSLSGQVIEKLFF. As DNA, the CDR3 is TGTGCCAGCAGCTTGTCGGGACAGGTGATAGAAAAACTGTTTTTT.

The chain employs TRBV5-4 and TRBJ1-2; tentatively, D is TRBD1 (5 bases). This CDR3 comprises 16 residues. The V end lost 4 bases, the J end lost 1 base, and 17 bases lay between the germline ends. Per the germline V gene, CDR1 is SGHNT and CDR2 is YYREEE (reference sequence). The CDR3 DNA sequence: TGTGCCAGCAGCCCTCTCGCGGACATTGGTAACTATGGCTACACCTTC. Translated: CASSPLADIGNYGYTF.

The chain carries TRBV18 and TRBJ2-7; possible D gene TRBD2, 6 bases. The germline V and J ends were trimmed by 3 bases and 4 bases, with 7 bases remaining between them. The germline V gene has CDR1 KGHSH and CDR2 LQKENI. The CDR3 length is 12 residues. CDR3 loop: CASSPGGYEQYF. CDR3 nucleotide sequence: TGTGCCAGCTCACCGGGGGGATACGAGCAGTACTTC.

This clone was observed a few times. The chain recombines TRBV19 with TRBJ1-1; D gene ambiguous. This CDR3 comprises 13 residues. The germline gives CDR1 LNHDA, CDR2 SQIVND (reference sequence). V gave up 4 bases and J gave up 7 bases, with 13 bases separating them. As DNA, the CDR3 is TGTGCCAGTAGTAAGTTCCCCGCGGGTGAAGCTTTCTTT. This codes for CASSKFPAGEAFF.

The V and J genes are TRBV10-3 and TRBJ1-1; maybe TRBD1 (5 bases). V lost 10 bases, J lost 9 bases, and 18 bases lay in between. Looked up from germline, CDR1 is ENHRY and CDR2 is SYGVKD. CDR3 length equals 12 residues. CDR3 in amino acids: CATGEGTHKAFF. The CDR3, as DNA: TGTGCCACGGGGGAAGGGACCCACAAAGCTTTCTTT.

A few counts support this clone. The chain combines TRBV11-1 with TRBJ1-6, with 8 bases lining up with TRBD1. Germline V gene sequence: CDR1 SGHAT, CDR2 FQDESV (reference sequence). V gave up 1 base and J gave up 6 bases; unmatched junction bases: 5. The CDR3 is made up of 16 amino acids. The CDR3 loop reads CASSLGDRGGNSPLHF. The CDR3 DNA reads TGTGCCAGCAGCTTAGGAGACAGGGGCGGTAATTCACCCCTCCACTTT.

This clone was seen only a few times. V and J are TRBV30 and TRBJ2-2; D not certain. V shed 3 bases and J shed 5 bases, with 10 bases lying between them. The germline CDR1 and CDR2 sequences are GTSNPN and SVGIG (reference sequence). The CDR3 totals 13 residues. The CDR3 region has the DNA TGTGCCTGGAGCGCTATGGGGACCGGGGAGCTGTTTTTT. Its protein is CAWSAMGTGELFF.

V is TRBV27 and J is TRBJ2-7, with TRBD1 identical over 7 bases. J gave up 1 base and V 3 bases, and 6 bases lay outside the gene matches. This CDR3 has 15 amino acids. The germline V gene encodes CDR1 MNHEY and CDR2 SMNVEV (reference sequence). The CDR3 DNA is TGTGCCAGCAGTTTGCAGGGGGTGATATCCTACGAGCAGTACTTC. Its translation is CASSLQGVISYEQYF.

This chain connects TRBV30 to TRBJ1-2, with TRBD1 as a possible D gene (5 bases). CDR1 and CDR2 (germline): GTSNPN, SVGIG (reference sequence). The CDR3 extends over 15 amino acids. The V gene lost 3 bases and the J gene lost 3 bases, with 17 bases spanning the gap. CDR3 DNA: TGTGCCTGGAGGCCGACGGGGCCCCGGGACTATGGCTACACCTTC. Amino acid sequence: CAWRPTGPRDYGYTF.

The CDR3 is CATSRVGQGEKLFF. CDR3 in DNA: TGTGCCACCAGCAGAGTTGGACAGGGTGAAAAACTGTTTTTT. This chain connects TRBV15 to TRBJ1-4, with 8 bases aligning to TRBD1. Germline CDR1 and CDR2: LNHNV and YYDKDF (reference sequence). J gave up 7 bases and V 1 base, and 2 bases lay outside the gene matches. CDR3 length equals 14 residues.

The chain joins TRBV10-2 to TRBJ2-5; D not certain. There are 11 residues in the CDR3. The germline CDR1 and CDR2 sequences are WSHSY and SAAADI. Trimming left V 7 bases short and J 3 bases short, with 6 bases between. CDR3 sequence: CASTGEETQYF. The CDR3 bases are TGCGCCAGCACTGGGGAAGAGACCCAGTACTTC.

The CDR3 DNA is TGTGCCAGCGGGGCCGGGGGCTATGGCTACACCTTC. Amino acid sequence: CASGAGGYGYTF. V is TRBV27 and J is TRBJ1-2; perhaps TRBD1 as D (5 bases). V lost 8 bases to trimming and J lost 4 bases, with 11 bases between them. Germline V gene lookup returns CDR1 MNHEY and CDR2 SMNVEV (reference sequence). The CDR3 runs 12 residues.

This clone has a single count. V usage is TRBV30 and J usage is TRBJ2-1; D unresolved. CDR3 length equals 11 residues. Looked up from germline, CDR1 is GTSNPN and CDR2 is SVGIG (reference sequence). V lost 0 bases to trimming and J lost 7 bases, with 4 bases between them. The CDR3 reads CAWSVQNEQFF. The CDR3 DNA follows: TGTGCCTGGAGTGTGCAAAATGAGCAGTTCTTC. Complete variable domain (other parts from reference TRBV30 and TRBJ2-1): SQTIHQWPATLVQPVGSPLSLECTVEGTSNPNLYWYRQAAGRGLQLLFYSVGIGQISSEVPQNLSASRPQDRQFILSSKKLLLSDSGFYLCAWSVQNEQFFGPGTRLTVL.

The chain joins TRBV4-1 to TRBJ2-5; 7 bases line up with TRBD2. CDR1 is MGHRA, CDR2 YSYEKL, per germline. J was trimmed by 2 bases and V by 3 bases; bases with no gene match: 6. The CDR3 is 15 residues long. CDR3 protein: CASSQGTIRQETQYF. For the CDR3, the DNA is TGCGCCAGCAGCCAGGGGACTATAAGACAAGAGACCCAGTACTTC.

This chain joins TRBV11-2 and TRBJ1-5, with TRBD1 as a possible D gene (5 bases). Germline CDR1 is SGHAT and CDR2 is FQNNGV. The CDR3 runs to 17 residues. Trimming left V 2 bases short and J 3 bases short, with 17 bases between. This CDR3 is CASSLIWRPGYNQPQHF. CDR3 coding DNA: TGTGCCAGCAGCTTAATTTGGCGGCCAGGGTACAATCAGCCCCAGCATTTT.

This clone appeared a few times. In DNA, the CDR3 is TGCAGGGCCGACCCCGAGCAGTACTTC. It is translated as CRADPEQYF. J is TRBJ2-7 and V is TRBV29-1; D uncertain. CDR1 is SQVTM, CDR2 ANQGSEA, per germline. This CDR3 comprises 9 residues.

V usage is TRBV11-2 and J usage is TRBJ2-5; 8 nucleotides line up with TRBD2. Looked up from germline, CDR1 is SGHAT and CDR2 is FQNNGV. The J segment lost 1 base and the V segment lost 5 bases, leaving 3 bases of the junction unmatched. The CDR3 is 14 residues long. CDR3 amino acids: CASSPTSAQETQYF. CDR3 in DNA: TGTGCCAGCAGCCCGACTAGCGCCCAAGAGACCCAGTACTTC.